The 8 T cell receptor beta chains below all came from one sample that was sequenced in a study of cytomegalovirus exposure and HLA in healthy donors. Primers included in the PCR were 60 Vbeta and 13 Jbeta primers. The data were produced by immunoSEQ multiplex PCR, yet TCRdb's version contains in-frame clones alone and is incomplete. The sample contains hundreds of thousands of clones, approximately 84% of which appear only once. The sequenced material came from PBMCs. Receptors originate from a woman aged 35 to 49 in good health and CMV-seronegative.

V gene TRBV6-6 combines with J gene TRBJ1-2; a weak D match, TRBD1 (6 bases). V gave up 0 bases and J gave up 5 bases, with 13 bases separating them. There are 15 residues in the CDR3. Germline lookup yields CDR1 MNHNY and CDR2 SVGAGI (reference sequence). Here the CDR3 reads CASSYSTQGTYGYTF. The CDR3, as DNA: TGTGCCAGCAGTTACTCGACGCAGGGGACATATGGCTACACCTTC.

This chain connects TRBV11-2 to TRBJ1-2, with TRBD1 matching 10 bases. CDR3 size: 17 residues. The germline CDR1 and CDR2 sequences are SGHAT and FQNNGV. V lost 2 bases, J lost 2 bases, and 8 bases stayed unmatched. The CDR3 DNA is TGTGCCAGCAGCTTATTTCCGGGACAGGGGTTAAACTATGGCTACACCTTC. Translated, it gives CASSLFPGQGLNYGYTF.

This clone occurred once. The chain carries TRBV6-6 and TRBJ1-2; D perhaps matches TRBD1 (6 bases). The CDR3 extends over 12 amino acids. Germline V CDR1 and CDR2: MNHNY, SVGAGI (reference sequence). The germline V and J ends were trimmed by 11 bases and 6 bases, with 16 bases remaining between them. DNA for the CDR3: TGTGCCGGGGGCGGGGGGATAGATGGCTACACCTTC. This gives the protein CAGGGGIDGYTF.

V is TRBV7-2 and J is TRBJ1-6, with 7 positions matching TRBD1. The trim removed 3 bases at V and 9 bases at J, leaving 11 bases unmatched. CDR3 length: 16 residues. The germline CDR1 and CDR2 sequences are SGHTA and FQGNSA. CDR3 sequence: CASSFLQRQGGSPLHF. CDR3 coding DNA: TGTGCCAGCAGCTTCCTGCAAAGGCAGGGGGGTTCACCCCTCCACTTT.

J is TRBJ2-3 and V is TRBV28; tentative D call: TRBD1 (5 bases). Per germline, CDR1 MDHEN and CDR2 SYDVKM. The CDR3 spans 18 residues. V shed 6 bases and J shed 4 bases, with 26 bases lying between them. The CDR3 here is CASRKITRVTNSPDTQYF. The CDR3 nucleotides are TGTGCCAGCAGAAAAATCACCAGGGTTACAAATTCCCCAGATACGCAGTATTTT.

This chain joins TRBV18 and TRBJ2-5; a possible D gene is TRBD2 (6 bases). The CDR3 is made up of 16 amino acids. V lost 4 bases and J lost 0, with 15 bases in between. Germline V CDR1 and CDR2: KGHSH, LQKENI. CDR3 loop: CASSRWTGRNQETQYF. For the CDR3, the DNA is TGTGCCAGCTCACGATGGACCGGGAGAAACCAAGAGACCCAGTACTTC.

This chain's CDR3 is CASSPAGGAGTEAFF. The DNA for the CDR3 is TGTGCCAGCTCACCCGCCGGGGGGGCAGGCACTGAAGCTTTCTTT. J is TRBJ1-1 and V is TRBV18; D is perhaps TRBD1 (6 bases). From germline, CDR1 is KGHSH and CDR2 LQKENI. The CDR3 extends over 15 amino acids. Deletions cut 3 bases from V and 4 bases from J, with 15 bases between.

V and J are TRBV30 and TRBJ2-7; maybe TRBD1 (5 bases). Trimming removed 2 bases from V and 5 bases from J, with 13 bases in between. Per the germline V gene, CDR1 is GTSNPN and CDR2 is SVGIG (reference sequence). The CDR3 covers 13 residues. The CDR3 nucleotides read TGTGCCTGGAGTCTCGCAGGGCCGCACGAGCAGTACTTC. It specifies CAWSLAGPHEQYF.